The 24 T cell receptor beta chains below were found in one sample sequenced in a study of T cell repertoires in cytomegalovirus infection. These receptors' targets are unknown. Using its own MiXCR run on the reads, TCRdb lists one record per CDR3 protein. Counted here are approximately 100,000 distinct CDR3 sequences, around 45% occurring once; the ten biggest clones make up about three quarters. The starting material was CD8+ T cells from cultured PBMCs, obtained from culture after CMV antigen stimulation. The receptors come from a human donor in good health (CMV status not recorded). Some clones in this sample may be carry-over from other donors' samples.

The chain links TRBV7-6 to TRBJ2-7; 13 positions agree with TRBD2. V was clipped by 0 bases and J by 4 bases; unmatched bases: 3. The V gene's germline CDR1 is SGHVS and CDR2 FNYEAQ. This CDR3 has 16 residues. DNA of the CDR3: TGTGCCAGCAGCTTAGCGACTAGCGGGGGGCTGTACGAGCAGTACTTC. It specifies CASSLATSGGLYEQYF.

This chain links TRBV7-6 with TRBJ1-4; D is uncertain. The V end was cut by 1 base, the J end by 3 bases, with 3 bases between. Germline CDR1 SGHVS, CDR2 FNYEAQ. The CDR3 is 13 residues long. CDR3 bases: TGTGCCAGCAGCTTAGATGCTAATGAAAAACTGTTTTTT. This codes for CASSLDANEKLFF.

The chain has TRBV7-2 and TRBJ2-5, with 11 bases lining up with TRBD2. Per germline, CDR1 SGHTA and CDR2 FQGNSA. This CDR3 spans 15 amino acids. Trimming cost V 4 bases and J 1 base; bases outside gene matches: 2. The CDR3: CASSWTSGSQETQYF. The DNA of the CDR3 is TGTGCCAGCAGCTGGACTAGCGGGTCCCAAGAGACCCAGTACTTC.

This clonotype was seen many times. The chain is built from TRBV5-6 and TRBJ2-3, with unresolved D. This CDR3 spans 15 amino acids. The germline gives CDR1 SGHDT, CDR2 YYEEEE. Trimming left V 1 base short and J 1 base short, with 10 bases between. The CDR3 nucleotides are TGTGCCAGCAGCTTGCTTGACGCGCGCACAGATACGCAGTATTTT. Translated: CASSLLDARTDTQYF.

This chain connects TRBV7-9 to TRBJ1-1; D call uncertain. V lost 6 bases and J 3 bases, leaving 8 bases between the germline ends. CDR3 length: 12 amino acids. The V gene's germline CDR1 is SEHNR and CDR2 FQNEAQ (reference sequence). The CDR3 here is CASSSMYTEAFF. The CDR3 bases are TGTGCCAGCAGTTCCATGTACACTGAAGCTTTCTTT.

This clonotype was observed a handful of times. CDR3 region: CASSQDWGGPYGYTF. CDR3 in DNA: TGCGCCAGCAGCCAAGATTGGGGGGGACCCTATGGCTACACCTTC. The chain couples TRBV4-3 to TRBJ1-2; maybe TRBD1 (5 bases). CDR3 size: 15 residues. Germline CDR1 reads LGHNA; CDR2 reads YSLEER. The V gene lost 0 bases and the J gene lost 4 bases, with 12 bases spanning the gap.

The chain is built from TRBV7-2 and TRBJ2-1, with 7 positions matching TRBD2. This CDR3 is built from 15 residues. With V trimmed by 10 bases and J by 2 bases, 11 bases remained unmatched. CDR1 is SGHTA, CDR2 FQGNSA, per germline. CDR3: CATPGEAGAYNEQFF. The CDR3 DNA reads TGTGCCACCCCCGGAGAGGCGGGGGCCTACAATGAGCAGTTCTTC.

This clonotype was observed at least ten times. The rearrangement uses TRBV6-1 and TRBJ2-2; D remains unclear. Germline V lookup: CDR1 MNHNS, CDR2 SASEGT. Trimming stripped 2 bases from V and 1 base from J, with 8 bases between. This CDR3 has 15 residues. The CDR3 region is CASSETMGNTGELFF. For the CDR3, the DNA is TGTGCCAGCAGTGAAACAATGGGGAACACCGGGGAGCTGTTTTTT.

The rearrangement links TRBV28 to TRBJ1-5; D is unclear. This CDR3 contains 14 residues. The V gene lost 5 bases and the J gene lost 3 bases, with 11 bases spanning the gap. Germline V gives CDR1 MDHEN, CDR2 SYDVKM. Here the CDR3 DNA reads TGTGCCAGCAGTACCGGCAGGCTCAATCAGCCCCAGCATTTT. Translated: CASSTGRLNQPQHF.

This clonotype was seen a few times. The chain couples TRBV28 to TRBJ1-5; 7 nucleotides agree with TRBD1. V was pared by 5 bases and J by 5 bases, with 12 bases of the junction left unmatched. From germline, CDR1 is MDHEN and CDR2 SYDVKM. CDR3 length equals 16 residues. DNA of the CDR3: TGTGCCAGCAGTATCCCCCGGACAGGAGGGTATCAGCCCCAGCATTTT. It specifies CASSIPRTGGYQPQHF.

This clonotype was counted between two and nine times. The rearrangement links TRBV12-3 or TRBV12-4 to TRBJ1-4; the D is unclear. V was pared by 2 bases and J by 0 bases, with 4 bases between. CDR3 size: 14 residues. The CDR3 sequence is CASSLFTTNEKLFF. The CDR3 DNA sequence: TGTGCCAGCAGTTTATTCACAACTAATGAAAAACTGTTTTTT.

This rearrangement joins TRBV19 to TRBJ1-1; 7 bases match TRBD1. This CDR3 contains 13 residues. The J segment lost 7 bases and the V segment lost 9 bases, leaving 11 bases of the junction unmatched. Germline lookup yields CDR1 LNHDA and CDR2 SQIVND (reference sequence). CDR3 region: CASHNRGSYEAFF. For the CDR3, the DNA is TGTGCCAGCCATAACAGGGGATCCTATGAAGCTTTCTTT. Using reference TRBV19 and TRBJ1-1 for the parts outside the CDR3, the full variable domain is DGGITQSPKYLFRKEGQNVTLSCEQNLNHDAMYWYRQDPGQGLRLIYYSQIVNDFQKGDIAEGYSVSREKKESFPLTVTSAQKNPTAFYLCASHNRGSYEAFFGQGTRLTVV.

This clonotype was counted between two and nine times. In nucleotides, the CDR3 is TGTGCCAGCAGTTCCCTGTGGGAGCAGTACTTC. Protein: CASSSLWEQYF. The rearrangement links TRBV6-2 or TRBV6-3 to TRBJ2-7; D is undetermined. Between the trimmed V and J ends, which lost 4 bases and 7 bases, there was a span of 8 bases. CDR1 is MNHEY, CDR2 SVGEGT, per germline. The CDR3 is 11 amino acids.

The chain is built from TRBV2 and TRBJ2-7; weak D call: TRBD1 (5 bases). This CDR3 region has 16 residues. V dropped 3 bases and J dropped 0 bases, with 15 bases sitting between them. Germline CDR1 SNHLY, CDR2 FYNNEI. The CDR3 is CASSEFQGYASYEQYF. CDR3 sequence (DNA): TGTGCCAGCAGTGAGTTCCAGGGTTACGCCTCCTACGAGCAGTACTTC.

This clonotype has a count of ten or more. V is TRBV12-3 or TRBV12-4 and J is TRBJ1-5, with 8 bases identical to TRBD1. CDR3 size: 15 residues. With V trimmed by 5 bases and J by 2 bases, 5 bases remained unmatched. CDR3 loop: CASSQTGGRNQPQHF. CDR3 DNA sequence: TGTGCCAGCAGTCAAACAGGGGGACGCAATCAGCCCCAGCATTTT.

This clonotype came up a few times. This sequence joins TRBV5-3 and TRBJ2-3, with D tentatively TRBD1 (5 bases). TRBV5-3 has ORF status, its function being uncertain. This CDR3 has 13 residues. V was shortened by 8 bases and J by 3 bases, with 13 bases between the two germline ends. CDR3 amino acids: CASRRQGTDTQYF. DNA for the CDR3: TGTGCCAGCAGGCGTCAGGGAACAGATACGCAGTATTTT.

The chain joins TRBV7-2 to TRBJ2-7; D is perhaps TRBD1 (5 bases). Trimming left V 1 base short and J 3 bases short, with 10 bases between. Germline V gene data show CDR1 as SGHTA and CDR2 as FQGNSA. The CDR3 consists of 14 residues. The CDR3 DNA sequence: TGTGCCAGCAGCTTAGTGGGGCTCGGCTACGAGCAGTACTTC. Translated, it gives CASSLVGLGYEQYF.

The sample holds one count of this clonotype. The chain combines TRBV3-1 with TRBJ2-3; D is possibly TRBD1 (6 bases). Germline loops: CDR1 LGHDT, CDR2 YNNKEL (reference sequence). CDR3 length: 16 amino acids. V shed 1 base and J shed 4 bases, with 15 bases lying between them. This chain's CDR3 is CASSQGWRQESDTQYF. Written as DNA, the CDR3 is TGTGCCAGCAGCCAAGGATGGAGACAGGAATCAGATACGCAGTATTTT.

The CDR3, as DNA: TGTGCCACCCGGACAGGCCTCGGGGAGCTGTTTTTT. Translating gives CATRTGLGELFF. The chain joins TRBV2 to TRBJ2-2, with TRBD1 identical over 7 bases. The germline CDR1 and CDR2 sequences are SNHLY and FYNNEI. The CDR3 length is 12 residues. The J segment lost 7 bases and the V segment lost 10 bases, leaving 6 bases of the junction unmatched.

The J gene is TRBJ2-5, the V gene TRBV12-5; 14 positions agree with TRBD2. CDR3 length equals 18 residues. V lost 6 bases to trimming and J lost 0 bases; unmatched junction nucleotides: 9. Germline lookup yields CDR1 LGHNT and CDR2 FRNRAP. CDR3 bases: TGTGCTAGTGGGCCGGGACTAGCGGGAGACCCGTACCAAGAGACCCAGTACTTC. Translated: CASGPGLAGDPYQETQYF.

The chain recombines TRBV3-1 with TRBJ2-5; D not resolved. The germline V gene has CDR1 LGHDT and CDR2 YNNKEL (reference sequence). The CDR3 loop spans 14 amino acids. V was shortened by 1 base and J by 0 bases, with 6 bases between the two germline ends. The CDR3 DNA sequence: TGTGCCAGCAGCCAAGTCCAGGACCAAGAGACCCAGTACTTC. This translates into CASSQVQDQETQYF.

This rearrangement joins TRBV2 to TRBJ1-5, with a weak D call TRBD1 (5 bases). Germline V gives CDR1 SNHLY, CDR2 FYNNEI. This CDR3 has 16 amino acids. V dropped 6 bases and J dropped 4 bases, with 19 bases sitting between them. CDR3 residues: CASSPSTGTGNQPQHF. CDR3 DNA sequence: TGTGCCAGCAGCCCCTCGACCGGGACTGGGAATCAGCCCCAGCATTTT.

A few counts support this clonotype. The rearrangement joins TRBV27 to TRBJ2-7, with D possibly called TRBD1 or TRBD2 (5 bases each). Germline CDR1 and CDR2: MNHEY and SMNVEV (reference sequence). With 5 bases removed from V and 7 bases from J, the gap between germline ends came to 15 bases. The CDR3 contains 13 residues. The CDR3 region has the DNA TGTGCCAGCAGTCTAGCCCCAGGGACGGAGCAGTACTTC. As protein: CASSLAPGTEQYF.

This clonotype was detected only a few times. The chain couples TRBV11-3 to TRBJ2-1, with 8 bases that match TRBD1. Germline V gene sequence: CDR1 SGHNT, CDR2 YENEEA. The length of the CDR3 is 14 residues. V was pared by 4 bases and J by 5 bases, with 4 bases of the junction left unmatched. CDR3 nucleotides: TGTGCCAGCAGCTCCCCGACAGGGGACAATGAGCAGTTCTTC. It yields the protein CASSSPTGDNEQFF.